This TCR beta chain was observed in a study of long-term antiretroviral therapy in people with HIV. Samples were assayed with immunoSEQ v3.0 at survey level. The repertoire was sequenced with immunoSEQ multiplex PCR; TCRdb's copy has only in-frame clones and lacks some. The sample gives roughly 40,000 clones, roughly nine tenths of which show up once; under 4.5% is in the top ten. Study-level results: Diversity increased after ART yet remained lower than in transplant donor controls. At every time point, clones expanded before ART dominated the repertoire.

In the case of this clone: Its specificity is not known.

Researchers secured at least one pre-ART and at least two post-ART PBMC samples from each donor. Every specimen provided about 0.9-11 million cryopreserved PBMC before DNA extraction took place. The clonotype was recovered from a woman aged 45-60 years with HIV. The material sequenced was unsorted PBMCs, taken 1.2 years after starting antiretroviral therapy.

The CDR3 spells CASSSQGFDYGYTF. CDR3 coding DNA: TGTGCCAGCAGCTCGCAGGGGTTCGACTATGGCTACACCTTC. The chain employs TRBV7-2 and TRBJ1-2, with TRBD1 as a possible D gene (6 bases). V was cut by 4 bases and J by 3 bases, with 12 bases left in between. The CDR3 sequence is 14 residues long. Germline V gene lookup returns CDR1 SGHTA and CDR2 FQGNSA.